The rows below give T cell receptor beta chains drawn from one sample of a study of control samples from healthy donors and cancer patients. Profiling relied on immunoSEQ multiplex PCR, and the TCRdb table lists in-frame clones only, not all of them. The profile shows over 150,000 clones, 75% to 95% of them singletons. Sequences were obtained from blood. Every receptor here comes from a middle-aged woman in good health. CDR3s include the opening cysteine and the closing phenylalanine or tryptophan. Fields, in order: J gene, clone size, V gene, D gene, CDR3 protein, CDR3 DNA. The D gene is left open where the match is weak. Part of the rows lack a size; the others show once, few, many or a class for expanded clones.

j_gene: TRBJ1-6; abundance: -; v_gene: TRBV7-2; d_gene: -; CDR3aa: CASSGNGSPLHF; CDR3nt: TGTGCCAGCAGCGGCAATGGGTCACCCCTCCACTTT
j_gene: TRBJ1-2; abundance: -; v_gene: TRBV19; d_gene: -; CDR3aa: CASKVGGQAGYTF; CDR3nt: TGTGCCAGTAAAGTCGGGGGGCAGGCTGGCTACACCTTC
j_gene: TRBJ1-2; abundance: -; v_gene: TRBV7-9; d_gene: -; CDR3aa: CASSLEARVTPTKGYTF; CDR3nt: TGTGCCAGCAGCTTAGAAGCGCGAGTAACCCCGACGAAGGGCTACACCTTC
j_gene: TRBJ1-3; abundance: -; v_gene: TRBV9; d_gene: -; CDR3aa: CASSVGRGGGNTIYF; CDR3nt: TGTGCCAGCAGCGTAGGGAGGGGGGGCGGAAACACCATATATTTT
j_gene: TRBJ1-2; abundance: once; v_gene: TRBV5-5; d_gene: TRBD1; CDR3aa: CASSYMGQGKGYTF; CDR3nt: TGTGCCAGCAGCTACATGGGACAGGGAAAAGGCTACACCTTC
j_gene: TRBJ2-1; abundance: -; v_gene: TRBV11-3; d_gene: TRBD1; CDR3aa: CASSPGTGEWYNEQFF; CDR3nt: TGTGCCAGCAGCCCGGGGACAGGGGAATGGTACAATGAGCAGTTCTTC
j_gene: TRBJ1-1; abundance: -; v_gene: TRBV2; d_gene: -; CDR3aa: CASSEFPQKNEAFF; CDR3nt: TGTGCCAGCAGTGAATTCCCTCAGAAGAATGAAGCTTTCTTT
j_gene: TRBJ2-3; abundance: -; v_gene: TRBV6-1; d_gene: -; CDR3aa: CASSDLALNTDTQYF; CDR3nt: TGTGCCAGCAGTGACCTAGCGCTTAACACAGATACGCAGTATTTT
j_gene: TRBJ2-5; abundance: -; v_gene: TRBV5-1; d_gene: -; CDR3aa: CASSLRQQETQYF; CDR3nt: TGCGCCAGCAGCTTGAGGCAGCAAGAGACCCAGTACTTC
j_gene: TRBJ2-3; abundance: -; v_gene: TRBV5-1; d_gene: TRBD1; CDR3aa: CASSSGQSTDTQYF; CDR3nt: TGCGCCAGCAGCTCGGGACAGAGCACAGATACGCAGTATTTT
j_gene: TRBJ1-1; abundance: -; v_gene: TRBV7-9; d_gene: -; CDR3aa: CASSPLGRDTEAFF; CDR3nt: TGTGCCAGCAGCCCGCTGGGGCGGGACACTGAAGCTTTCTTT
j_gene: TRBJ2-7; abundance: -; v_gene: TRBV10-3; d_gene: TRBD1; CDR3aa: CATTGVGEQYF; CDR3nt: TGTGCCACCACAGGGGTAGGCGAGCAGTACTTC
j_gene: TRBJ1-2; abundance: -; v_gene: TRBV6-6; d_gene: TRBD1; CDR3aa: CASSPGTGVGYTF; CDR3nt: TGTGCCAGCAGCCCCGGGACAGGGGTCGGCTACACCTTC
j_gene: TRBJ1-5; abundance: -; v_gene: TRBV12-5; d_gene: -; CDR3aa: CASGLAQSYEAGAHSNQPQHF; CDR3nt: TGTGCTAGTGGTTTGGCCCAATCCTACGAGGCAGGGGCCCATAGCAATCAGCCCCAGCATTTT
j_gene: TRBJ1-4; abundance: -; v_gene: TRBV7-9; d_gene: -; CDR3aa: CASSINRAGKLFF; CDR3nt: TGTGCCAGCAGCATAAACAGGGCTGGAAAACTGTTTTTT
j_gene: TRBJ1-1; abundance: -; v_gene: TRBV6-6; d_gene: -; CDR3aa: CASSYDAGNTEAFF; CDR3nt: TGTGCCAGCAGTTACGATGCGGGGAACACTGAAGCTTTCTTT
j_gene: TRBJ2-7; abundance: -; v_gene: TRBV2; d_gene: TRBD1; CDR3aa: CASRDRGLEQYF; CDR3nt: TGTGCCAGCAGGGACAGGGGGCTCGAGCAGTACTTC
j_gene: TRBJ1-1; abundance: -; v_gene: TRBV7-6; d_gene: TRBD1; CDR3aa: CASSLASGGMSEAFF; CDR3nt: TGTGCCAGCAGCTTAGCGTCAGGGGGCATGTCTGAAGCTTTCTTT
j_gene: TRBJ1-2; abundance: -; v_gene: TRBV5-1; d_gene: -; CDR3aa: CASSLARERDGYTF; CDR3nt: TGCGCCAGCAGCTTGGCCAGGGAAAGGGATGGCTACACCTTC
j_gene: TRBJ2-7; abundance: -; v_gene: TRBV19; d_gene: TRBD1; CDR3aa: CASSTTKQGTEQYF; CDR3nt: TGTGCCAGTAGTACTACAAAACAGGGGACCGAGCAGTACTTC
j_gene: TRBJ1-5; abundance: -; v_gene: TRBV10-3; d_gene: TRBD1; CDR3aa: CAISDLGQGPNQPQHF; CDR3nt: TGTGCCATCAGTGACCTGGGACAGGGCCCGAATCAGCCCCAGCATTTT
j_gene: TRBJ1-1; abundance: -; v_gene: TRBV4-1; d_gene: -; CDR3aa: CASTPGNFGTEAFF; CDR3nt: TGCGCCAGCACCCCTGGGAACTTCGGCACTGAAGCTTTCTTT
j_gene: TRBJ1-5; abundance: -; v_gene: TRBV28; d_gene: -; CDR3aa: CASSPNGRNQPPQHF; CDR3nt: TGTGCCAGCAGTCCCAATGGTAGAAACCAACCGCCCCAGCATTTT
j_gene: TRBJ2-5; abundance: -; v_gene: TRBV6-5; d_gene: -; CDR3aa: CASRGPRGETQYF; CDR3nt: TGTGCCAGCAGGGGCCCGCGTGGGGAGACCCAGTACTTC
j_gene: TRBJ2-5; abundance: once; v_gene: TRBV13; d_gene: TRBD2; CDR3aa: CASSSSGETQYF; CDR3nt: TGTGCCAGCAGCTCTAGCGGGGAGACCCAGTACTTC
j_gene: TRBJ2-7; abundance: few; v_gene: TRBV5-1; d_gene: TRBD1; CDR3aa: CASSAGQGEQYF; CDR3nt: TGCGCCAGCAGCGCGGGACAGGGGGAGCAGTACTTC